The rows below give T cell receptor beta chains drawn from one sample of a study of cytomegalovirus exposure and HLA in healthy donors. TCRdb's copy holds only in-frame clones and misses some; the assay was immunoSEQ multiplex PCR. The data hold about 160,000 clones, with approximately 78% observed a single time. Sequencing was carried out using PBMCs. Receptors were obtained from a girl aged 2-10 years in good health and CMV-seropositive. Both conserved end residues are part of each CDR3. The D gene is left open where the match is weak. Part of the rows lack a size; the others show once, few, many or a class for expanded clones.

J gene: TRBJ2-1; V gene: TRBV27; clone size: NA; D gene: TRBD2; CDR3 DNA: TGTGCCAGCAGCCGGACTAGCGATGAGCAGTTCTTC; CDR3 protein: CASSRTSDEQFF
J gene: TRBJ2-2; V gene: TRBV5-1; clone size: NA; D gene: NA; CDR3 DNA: TGCGCCAGCAGCTTGGGCGAGTACACCGGGGAGCTGTTTTTT; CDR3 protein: CASSLGEYTGELFF
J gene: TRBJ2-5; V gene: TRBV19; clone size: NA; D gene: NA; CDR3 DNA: TGTGCCAGTAGTATCGTAGCGTATGAGACCCAGTACTTC; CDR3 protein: CASSIVAYETQYF
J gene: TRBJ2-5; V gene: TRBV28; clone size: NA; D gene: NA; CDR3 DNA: TGTGCCAGCAGTTTACTTCTCCGAAGCCTACAAGAGACCCAGTACTTC; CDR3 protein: CASSLLLRSLQETQYF
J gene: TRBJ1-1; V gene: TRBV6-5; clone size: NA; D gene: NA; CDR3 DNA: TGTGCCAGCAGTAGGGGGGGGAACACTGAAGCTTTCTTT; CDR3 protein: CASSRGGNTEAFF
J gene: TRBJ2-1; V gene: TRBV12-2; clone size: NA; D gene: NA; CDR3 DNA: TGTGCAAGTCGCTTAACGGTGAGGGAGGGTGGTGAGCAGTTCTTC; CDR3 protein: CASRLTVREGGEQFF
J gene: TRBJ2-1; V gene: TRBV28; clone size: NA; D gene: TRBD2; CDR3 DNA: TGTGCCAGCAATCCGGGAGGCTCCTACAATGAGCAGTTCTTC; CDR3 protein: CASNPGGSYNEQFF
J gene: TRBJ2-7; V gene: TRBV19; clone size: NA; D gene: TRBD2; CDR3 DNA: TGTGCCAGTAGTCTCGGCGGACTAGCGGGACTGGGGGACGAGCAGTACTTC; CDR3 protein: CASSLGGLAGLGDEQYF
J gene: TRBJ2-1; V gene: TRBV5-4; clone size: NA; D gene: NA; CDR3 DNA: TGTGCCAGCAGCCCCGGGGGTCTTGAGCAGTTCTTC; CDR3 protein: CASSPGGLEQFF
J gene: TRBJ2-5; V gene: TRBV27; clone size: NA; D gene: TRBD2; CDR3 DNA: TGTGCCAGCAGTTTATTGGGAGGGAGGGAGACCCAGTACTTC; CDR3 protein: CASSLLGGRETQYF
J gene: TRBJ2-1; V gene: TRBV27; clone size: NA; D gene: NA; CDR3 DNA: TGTGCCAGCAGTTTAACCCTTGGGCCTCCTATCAATGAGCAGTTCTTC; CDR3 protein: CASSLTLGPPINEQFF
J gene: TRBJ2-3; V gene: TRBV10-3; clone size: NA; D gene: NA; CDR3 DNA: TGTGCCATCAGTGAAGGGGGAACAGATACGCAGTATTTT; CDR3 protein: CAISEGGTDTQYF
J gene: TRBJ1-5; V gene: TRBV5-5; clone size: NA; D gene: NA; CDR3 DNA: TGTGCCAGCAGCCCCAGTTTGAGCAATCAGCCCCAGCATTTT; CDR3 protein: CASSPSLSNQPQHF
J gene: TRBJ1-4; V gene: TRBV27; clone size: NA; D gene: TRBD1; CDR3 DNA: TGTGCCAGCAGTTTAAGCCTCCCGACAGGGGCTGAAAAACTGTTTTTT; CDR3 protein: CASSLSLPTGAEKLFF
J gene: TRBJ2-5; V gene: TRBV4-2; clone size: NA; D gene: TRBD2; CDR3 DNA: TGTGCCAGCAGCCACGCCCCGCCGACTAGCGGGAGGATCGAGACCCAGTACTTC; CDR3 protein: CASSHAPPTSGRIETQYF
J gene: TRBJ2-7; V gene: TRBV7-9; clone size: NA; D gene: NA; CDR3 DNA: TGTGCCAGCAGCTTATTGGGCGCGGGTAGCAACGAGCAGTACTTC; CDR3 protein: CASSLLGAGSNEQYF
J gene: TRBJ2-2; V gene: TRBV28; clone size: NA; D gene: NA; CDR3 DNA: TGTGCCAGCAGCCCTCTCGTACAGGTCACCGGGGAGCTGTTTTTT; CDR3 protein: CASSPLVQVTGELFF
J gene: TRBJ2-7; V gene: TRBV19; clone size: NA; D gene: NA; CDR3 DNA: TGTGCCAGTAGTATAGAGGGTTCGGGGGCCTACGAGCAGTACTTC; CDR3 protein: CASSIEGSGAYEQYF
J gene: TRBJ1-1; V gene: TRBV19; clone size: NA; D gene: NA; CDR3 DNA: TGTGCCAGTAGTATTGGGTACAGAGTCCTTGGCACTGAAGCTTTCTTT; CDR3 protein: CASSIGYRVLGTEAFF
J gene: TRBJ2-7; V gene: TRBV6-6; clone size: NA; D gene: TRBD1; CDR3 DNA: TGTGCCAGTGGGACAGGCCGAGAACCCTACGAGCAGTACTTC; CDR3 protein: CASGTGREPYEQYF
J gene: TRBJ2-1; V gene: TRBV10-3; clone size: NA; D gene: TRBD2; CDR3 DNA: TGTGGAACAAGCATAGCGGGAAGGGTGGAAACGCTTTACAATGAGCAGTTCTTC; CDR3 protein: CGTSIAGRVETLYNEQFF
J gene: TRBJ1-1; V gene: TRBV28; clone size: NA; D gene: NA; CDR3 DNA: TGTGCCAGCAGTCCCGCGGGGGCAGGCCTCACTGAAGCTTTCTTT; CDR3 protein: CASSPAGAGLTEAFF
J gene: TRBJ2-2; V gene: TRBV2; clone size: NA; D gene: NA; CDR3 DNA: TGTGCCAGCAGGGGGCGGAACACTCTCACCGGGGAGCTGTTTTTT; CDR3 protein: CASRGRNTLTGELFF
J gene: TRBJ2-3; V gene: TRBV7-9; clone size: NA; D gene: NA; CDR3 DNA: TGTTCCAGCAGCTTAGGACTCGATACGCAGTATTTT; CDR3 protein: CSSSLGLDTQYF
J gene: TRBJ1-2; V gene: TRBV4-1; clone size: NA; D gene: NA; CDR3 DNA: TGCGCCAGCAGCCCGATAGGGGATGGCTACACCTTC; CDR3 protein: CASSPIGDGYTF
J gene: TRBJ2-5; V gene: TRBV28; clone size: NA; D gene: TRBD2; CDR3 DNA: TGTGCCAGCAGTTTAATTTCCGAGCGGGAGGAGACCCAGTACTTC; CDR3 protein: CASSLISEREETQYF
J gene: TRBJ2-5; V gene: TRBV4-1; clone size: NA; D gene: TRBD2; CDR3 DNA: TGCGCCAGCAGCCAAGATGGGACTAGCGGCCAAGAGACCCAGTACTTC; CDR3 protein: CASSQDGTSGQETQYF
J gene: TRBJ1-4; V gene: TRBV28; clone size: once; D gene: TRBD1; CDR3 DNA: TGTGCCAGCAGGCGACAGGGGGCGGGGGAAAAACTGTTTTTT; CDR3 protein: CASRRQGAGEKLFF
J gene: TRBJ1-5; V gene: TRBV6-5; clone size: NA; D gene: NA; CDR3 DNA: TGTGCCAGCAGTTACGCAGGGGTCAATCAGCCCCAGCATTTT; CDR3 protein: CASSYAGVNQPQHF
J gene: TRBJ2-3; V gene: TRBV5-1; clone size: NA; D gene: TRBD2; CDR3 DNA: TGCGCCAGCAGCCTGGGTAGCGGGAGGATCGAAGATACGCAGTATTTT; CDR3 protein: CASSLGSGRIEDTQYF
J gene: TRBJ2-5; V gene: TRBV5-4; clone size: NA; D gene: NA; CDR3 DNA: TGTGCCAGCAGCTTGGTTCCGGGCGGGAAGGGGCAAGAGACCCAGTACTTC; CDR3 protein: CASSLVPGGKGQETQYF
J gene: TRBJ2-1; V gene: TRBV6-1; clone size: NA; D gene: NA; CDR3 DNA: TGTGCCAGCAGTGACCGATTGGGGCAGGGTATTTACAATGAGCAGTTCTTC; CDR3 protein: CASSDRLGQGIYNEQFF
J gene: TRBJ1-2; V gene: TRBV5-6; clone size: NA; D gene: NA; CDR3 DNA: TGTGCCAGCAGCTCTACCCGGGGTGGCTACACCTTC; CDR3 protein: CASSSTRGGYTF
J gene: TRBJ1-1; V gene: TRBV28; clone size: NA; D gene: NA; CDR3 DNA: TGTGCCAGCATCCTATCACAGGGATGGACTGAAGCTTTCTTT; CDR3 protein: CASILSQGWTEAFF
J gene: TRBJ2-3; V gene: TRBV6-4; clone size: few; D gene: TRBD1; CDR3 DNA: TGTGCCAGCAGCCGGACAGGGGGCGTAGATACGCAGTATTTT; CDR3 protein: CASSRTGGVDTQYF
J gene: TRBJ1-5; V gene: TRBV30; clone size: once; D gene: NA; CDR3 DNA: TGTGCCTGGAGTGCGGGGGTAAATCAGCCCCAGCATTTT; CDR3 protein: CAWSAGVNQPQHF
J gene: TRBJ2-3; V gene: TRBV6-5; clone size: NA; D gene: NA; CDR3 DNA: TGTGCCAGCAGTCCCGAGGGAGATACGCAGTATTTT; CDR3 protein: CASSPEGDTQYF
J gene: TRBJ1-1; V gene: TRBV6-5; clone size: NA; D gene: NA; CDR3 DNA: TGTGCCAGCAGGCCCCAGGTACGAGCGGGAGCTTTCTTT; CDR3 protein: CASRPQVRAGAFF
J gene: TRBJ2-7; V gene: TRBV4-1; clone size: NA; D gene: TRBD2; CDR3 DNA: TGCGCCAGCTCCCTAGCGGGAACCACCTACGAGCAGTACTTC; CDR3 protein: CASSLAGTTYEQYF
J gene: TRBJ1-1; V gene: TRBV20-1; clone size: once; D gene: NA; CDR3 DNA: TGCAGTGCTCGGGGGGACACTGAAGCTTTCTTT; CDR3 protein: CSARGDTEAFF
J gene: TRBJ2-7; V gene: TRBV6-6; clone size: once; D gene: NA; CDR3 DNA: TGTGCCAGCAGTTACGACAGTGGAAGCTCCTACGAGCAGTACTTC; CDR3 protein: CASSYDSGSSYEQYF
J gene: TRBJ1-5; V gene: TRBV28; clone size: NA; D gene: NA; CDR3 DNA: TGTGCCAGCACCACTAATCAGCCCCAGCATTTT; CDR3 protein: CASTTNQPQHF
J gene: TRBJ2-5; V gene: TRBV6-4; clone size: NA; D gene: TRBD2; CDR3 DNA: TGTGCCAGCAGCCCCACCGGGACTAGCGGCCAAGAGACCCAGTACTTC; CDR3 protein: CASSPTGTSGQETQYF
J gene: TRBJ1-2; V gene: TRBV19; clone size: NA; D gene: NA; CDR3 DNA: TGTGCCAGTAGTATCGCCGGGACTTTCTATGGCTACACCTTC; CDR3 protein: CASSIAGTFYGYTF
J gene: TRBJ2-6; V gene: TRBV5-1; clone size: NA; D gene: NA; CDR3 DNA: TGCGCCAGCAGCTTGGGCAGGTCCGGGGCCAACGTCCTGACTTTC; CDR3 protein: CASSLGRSGANVLTF
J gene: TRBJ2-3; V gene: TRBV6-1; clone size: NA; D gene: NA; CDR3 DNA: TGTGCCAGCAGTGTTCGGGGAGGCCATACGCAGTATTTT; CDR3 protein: CASSVRGGHTQYF
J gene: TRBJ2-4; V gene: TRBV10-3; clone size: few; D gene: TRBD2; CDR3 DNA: TGTGCCATCAGTGAGACGGGGACTAGCGGAAGAAACATTCAGTACTTC; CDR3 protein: CAISETGTSGRNIQYF
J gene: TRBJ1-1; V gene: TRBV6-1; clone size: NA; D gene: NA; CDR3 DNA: TGTGCCAGCAGTGAAGGGCTCCTGAGGACTGAAGCTTTCTTT; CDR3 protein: CASSEGLLRTEAFF
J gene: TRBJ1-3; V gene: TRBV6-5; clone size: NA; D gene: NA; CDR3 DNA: TGTGCCAGCTATAGGGGCTCTGGAAACACCATATATTTT; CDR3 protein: CASYRGSGNTIYF
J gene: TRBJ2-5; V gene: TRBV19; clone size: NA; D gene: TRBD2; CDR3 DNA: TGTGCCAGTACAGGGACTAATCAAGAGACCCAGTACTTC; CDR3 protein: CASTGTNQETQYF
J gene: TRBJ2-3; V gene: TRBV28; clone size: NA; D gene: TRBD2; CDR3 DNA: TGTGCCAGCAGTCCTTGGGGGGGACCTAGCACAGATACGCAGTATTTT; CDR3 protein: CASSPWGGPSTDTQYF
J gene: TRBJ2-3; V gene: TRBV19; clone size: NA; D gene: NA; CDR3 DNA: TGTGCCAGTAGTATAGATTCTGCGTTGGAGGATACGCAGTATTTT; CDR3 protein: CASSIDSALEDTQYF